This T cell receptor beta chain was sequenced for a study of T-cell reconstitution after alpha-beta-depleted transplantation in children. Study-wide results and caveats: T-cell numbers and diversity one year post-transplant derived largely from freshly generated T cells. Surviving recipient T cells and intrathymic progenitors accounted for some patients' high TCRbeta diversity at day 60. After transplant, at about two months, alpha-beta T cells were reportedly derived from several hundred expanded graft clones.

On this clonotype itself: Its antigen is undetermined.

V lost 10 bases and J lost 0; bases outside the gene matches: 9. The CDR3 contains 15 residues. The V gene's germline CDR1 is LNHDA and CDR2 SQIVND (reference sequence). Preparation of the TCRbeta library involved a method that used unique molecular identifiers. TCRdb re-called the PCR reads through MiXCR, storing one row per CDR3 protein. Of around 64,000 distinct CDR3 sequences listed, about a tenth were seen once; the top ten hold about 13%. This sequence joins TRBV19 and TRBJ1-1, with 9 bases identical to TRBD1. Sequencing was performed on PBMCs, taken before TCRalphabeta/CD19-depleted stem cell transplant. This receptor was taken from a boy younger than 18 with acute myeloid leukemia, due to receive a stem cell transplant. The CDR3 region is CAIGSRTGVNTEAFF. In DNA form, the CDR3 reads TGTGCCATTGGGTCCCGGACAGGGGTGAACACTGAAGCTTTCTTT.